The TCR beta chain under discussion was sequenced for a study of blood T cell repertoires in COVID-19. Study background: Samples came from the United States, Italy and Spain, spanning acute and convalescent COVID-19.

This CDR3 is built from 15 residues. The V gene lost 6 bases and the J gene lost 0 bases, with 14 bases spanning the gap. CDR1 and CDR2 from the germline V gene are MNHNY and SVGAGI (reference sequence). The assay was immunoSEQ multiplex PCR, and TCRdb's table has in-frame clones only and misses some. This table has some 80,000 clones, roughly 76% appearing once. This sequence originates from a woman at least 80 years old with active or convalescent COVID-19. Material: peripheral blood. The chain is built from TRBV6-6 and TRBJ1-1, with D perhaps matching TRBD1 (6 bases). CDR3 loop: CASSQGQLMNTEAFF. As DNA, the CDR3 is TGTGCCAGCAGCCAAGGACAGTTAATGAACACTGAAGCTTTCTTT.